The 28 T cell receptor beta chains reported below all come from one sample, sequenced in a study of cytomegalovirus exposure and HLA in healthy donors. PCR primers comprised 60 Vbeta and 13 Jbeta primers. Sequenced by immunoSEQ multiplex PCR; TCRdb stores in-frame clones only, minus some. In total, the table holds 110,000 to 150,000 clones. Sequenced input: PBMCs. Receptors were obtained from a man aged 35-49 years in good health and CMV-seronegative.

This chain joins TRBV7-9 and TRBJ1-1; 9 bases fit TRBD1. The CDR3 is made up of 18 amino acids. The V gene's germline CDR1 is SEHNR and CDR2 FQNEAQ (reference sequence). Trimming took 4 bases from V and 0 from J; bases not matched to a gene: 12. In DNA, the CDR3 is TGTGCCAGCAGCTCCCGACACACAGGGGGCGGGGTGAACACTGAAGCTTTCTTT. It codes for CASSSRHTGGGVNTEAFF.

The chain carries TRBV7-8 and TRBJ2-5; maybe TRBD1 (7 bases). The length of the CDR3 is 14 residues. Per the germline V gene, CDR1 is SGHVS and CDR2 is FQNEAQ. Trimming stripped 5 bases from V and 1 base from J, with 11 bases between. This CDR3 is CASSGGDSQETQYF. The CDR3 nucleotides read TGTGCCAGCAGCGGAGGGGACAGCCAAGAGACCCAGTACTTC. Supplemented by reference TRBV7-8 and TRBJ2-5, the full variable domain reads GAGVSQSPRYKVAKRGQDVALRCDPISGHVSLFWYQQALGQGPEFLTYFQNEAQLDKSGLPSDRFFAERPEGSVSTLKIQRTQQEDSAVYLCASSGGDSQETQYFGPGTRLLVL.

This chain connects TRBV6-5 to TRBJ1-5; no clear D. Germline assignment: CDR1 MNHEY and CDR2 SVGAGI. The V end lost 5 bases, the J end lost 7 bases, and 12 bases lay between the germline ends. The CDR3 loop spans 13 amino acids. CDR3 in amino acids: CASSRGEFQPQHF. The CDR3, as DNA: TGTGCCAGCAGTCGCGGGGAGTTCCAGCCCCAGCATTTT.

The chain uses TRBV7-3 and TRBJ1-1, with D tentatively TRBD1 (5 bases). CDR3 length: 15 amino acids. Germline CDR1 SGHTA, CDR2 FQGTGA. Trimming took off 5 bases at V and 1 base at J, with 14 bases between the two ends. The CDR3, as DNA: TGTGCCAGCAGCCCGGGGGGGGTCGGGAACACTGAAGCTTTCTTT. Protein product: CASSPGGVGNTEAFF. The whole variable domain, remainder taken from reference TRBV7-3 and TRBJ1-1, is GAGVSQTPSNKVTEKGKYVELRCDPISGHTALYWYRQSLGQGPEFLIYFQGTGAADDSGLPNDRFFAVRPEGSVSTLKIQRTERGDSAVYLCASSPGGVGNTEAFFGQGTRLTVV.

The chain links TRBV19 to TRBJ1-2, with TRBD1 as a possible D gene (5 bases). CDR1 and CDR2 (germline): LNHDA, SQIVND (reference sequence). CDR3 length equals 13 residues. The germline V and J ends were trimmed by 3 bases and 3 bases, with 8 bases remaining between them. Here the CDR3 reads CASSMVRDYGYTF. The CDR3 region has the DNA TGTGCCAGTAGTATGGTCAGGGACTATGGCTACACCTTC.

The CDR3, as DNA: TGTGCCTGGAGCGGTGATAGGAGCGGGGGGGCGACAAAAAACATTCAGTACTTC. Amino acid sequence: CAWSGDRSGGATKNIQYF. The chain employs TRBV30 and TRBJ2-4; 10 bases align to TRBD2. V lost 3 bases to trimming and J lost 4 bases; unmatched junction nucleotides: 15. This CDR3 spans 18 amino acids. Germline V gene sequence: CDR1 GTSNPN, CDR2 SVGIG (reference sequence).

CDR3 in amino acids: CASSSNRGREYSPLHF. The DNA of the CDR3 is TGTGCCAGCAGTTCGAACAGGGGGCGGGAGTATTCACCCCTCCACTTT. This chain links TRBV6-5 with TRBJ1-6; 9 bases agree with TRBD1. Germline V gene sequence: CDR1 MNHEY, CDR2 SVGAGI. The CDR3 is 16 residues long. V lost 4 bases to trimming and J lost 8 bases; unmatched junction nucleotides: 9.

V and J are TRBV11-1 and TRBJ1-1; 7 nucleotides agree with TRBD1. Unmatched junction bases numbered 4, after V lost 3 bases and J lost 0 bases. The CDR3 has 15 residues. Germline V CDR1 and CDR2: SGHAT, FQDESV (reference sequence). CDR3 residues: CASSFVDRVNTEAFF. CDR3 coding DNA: TGTGCCAGCAGCTTCGTCGACAGGGTGAACACTGAAGCTTTCTTT.

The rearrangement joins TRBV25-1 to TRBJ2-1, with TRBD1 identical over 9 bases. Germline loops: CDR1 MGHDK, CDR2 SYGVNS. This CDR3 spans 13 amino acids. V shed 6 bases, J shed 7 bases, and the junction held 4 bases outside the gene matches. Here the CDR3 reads CASRTGGGNEQFF. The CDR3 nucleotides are TGTGCCAGCAGAACAGGGGGCGGGAATGAGCAGTTCTTC. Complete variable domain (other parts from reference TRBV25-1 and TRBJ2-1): EADIYQTPRYLVIGTGKKITLECSQTMGHDKMYWYQQDPGMELHLIHYSYGVNSTEKGDLSSESTVSRIRTEHFPLTLESARPSHTSQYLCASRTGGGNEQFFGPGTRLTVL.

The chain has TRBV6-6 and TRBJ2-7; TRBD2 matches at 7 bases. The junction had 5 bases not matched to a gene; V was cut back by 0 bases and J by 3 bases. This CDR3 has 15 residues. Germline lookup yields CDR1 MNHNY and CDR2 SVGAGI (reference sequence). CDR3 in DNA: TGTGCCAGCAGTTACTCGGGTAGGGAGGGCTACGAGCAGTACTTC. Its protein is CASSYSGREGYEQYF.

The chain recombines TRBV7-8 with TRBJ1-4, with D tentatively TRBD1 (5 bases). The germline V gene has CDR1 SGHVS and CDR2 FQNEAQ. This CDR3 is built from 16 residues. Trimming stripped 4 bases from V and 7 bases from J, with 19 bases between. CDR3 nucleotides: TGTGCCAGCAGCTCCCTGCAAAGATCAACAGGTGAAAAACTGTTTTTT. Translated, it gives CASSSLQRSTGEKLFF.

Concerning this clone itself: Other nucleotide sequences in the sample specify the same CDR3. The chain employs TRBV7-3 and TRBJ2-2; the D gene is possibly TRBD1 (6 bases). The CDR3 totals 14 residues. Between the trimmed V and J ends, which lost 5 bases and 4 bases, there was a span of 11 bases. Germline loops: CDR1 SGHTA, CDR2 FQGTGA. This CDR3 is CASSLQGSTGELFF. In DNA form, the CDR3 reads TGTGCCAGCAGCCTCCAGGGGAGCACCGGGGAGCTGTTTTTT. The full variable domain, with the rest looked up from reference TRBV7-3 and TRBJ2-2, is GAGVSQTPSNKVTEKGKYVELRCDPISGHTALYWYRQSLGQGPEFLIYFQGTGAADDSGLPNDRFFAVRPEGSVSTLKIQRTERGDSAVYLCASSLQGSTGELFFGEGSRLTVL.

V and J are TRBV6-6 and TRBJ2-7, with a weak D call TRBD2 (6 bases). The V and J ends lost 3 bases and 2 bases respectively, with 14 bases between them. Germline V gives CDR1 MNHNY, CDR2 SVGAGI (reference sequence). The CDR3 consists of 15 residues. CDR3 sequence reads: CASSYKEGNPYEQYF. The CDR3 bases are TGTGCCAGCAGTTATAAGGAGGGGAATCCCTACGAGCAGTACTTC.

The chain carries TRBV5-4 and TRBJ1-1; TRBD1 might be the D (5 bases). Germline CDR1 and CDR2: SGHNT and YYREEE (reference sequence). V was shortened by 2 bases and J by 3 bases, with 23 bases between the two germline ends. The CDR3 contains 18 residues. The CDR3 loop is CASSFTLTAGIADTEAFF. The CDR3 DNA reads TGTGCCAGCAGCTTTACTCTGACAGCAGGCATCGCGGACACTGAAGCTTTCTTT.

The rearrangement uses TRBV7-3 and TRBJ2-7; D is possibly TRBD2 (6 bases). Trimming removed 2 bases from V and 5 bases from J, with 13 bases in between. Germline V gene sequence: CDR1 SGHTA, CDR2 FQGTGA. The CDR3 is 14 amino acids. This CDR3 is CASSLFGGLDEQYF. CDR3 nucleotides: TGTGCCAGCAGCTTATTCGGGGGTTTGGACGAGCAGTACTTC.

The CDR3 DNA follows: TGTGCCATCAACCTACAGGGCGGCAATGAGCAGTTCTTC. Translation: CAINLQGGNEQFF. V is TRBV28 and J is TRBJ2-1; a weak D match, TRBD1 (6 bases). V gave up 10 bases and J gave up 6 bases, with 16 bases separating them. The germline gives CDR1 MDHEN, CDR2 SYDVKM. The CDR3 has 13 amino acids.

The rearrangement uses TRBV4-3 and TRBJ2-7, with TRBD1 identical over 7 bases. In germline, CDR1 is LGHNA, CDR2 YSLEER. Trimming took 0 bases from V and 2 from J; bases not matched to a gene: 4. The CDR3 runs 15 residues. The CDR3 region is CASSQDSQGAYEQYF. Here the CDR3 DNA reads TGCGCCAGCAGCCAAGATAGCCAGGGGGCCTACGAGCAGTACTTC.

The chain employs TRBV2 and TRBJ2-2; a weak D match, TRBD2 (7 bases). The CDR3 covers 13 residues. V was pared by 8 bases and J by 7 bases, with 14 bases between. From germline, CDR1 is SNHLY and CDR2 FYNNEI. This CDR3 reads CASGGAGGGELFF. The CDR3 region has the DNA TGTGCCAGCGGGGGGGCGGGCGGCGGGGAGCTGTTTTTT.

CDR3 region: CASSNGQGARGNTIYF. CDR3 nucleotide sequence: TGTGCCAGCAGCAACGGACAGGGGGCGCGAGGAAACACCATATATTTT. This chain joins TRBV6-6 and TRBJ1-3; TRBD1 aligns across 11 bases. V dropped 6 bases and J dropped 4; count of bases not matched to a gene: 8. The germline gives CDR1 MNHNY, CDR2 SVGAGI (reference sequence). The CDR3 contains 16 residues.

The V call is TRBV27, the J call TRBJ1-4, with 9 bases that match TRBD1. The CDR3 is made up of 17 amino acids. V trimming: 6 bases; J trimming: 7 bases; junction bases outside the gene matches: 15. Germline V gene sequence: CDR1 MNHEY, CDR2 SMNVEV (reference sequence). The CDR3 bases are TGTGCCAGCAGCCTCACCGGGACAGGGAAAATCGGTGAAAAACTGTTTTTT. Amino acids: CASSLTGTGKIGEKLFF. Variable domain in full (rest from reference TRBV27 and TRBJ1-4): EAQVTQNPRYLITVTGKKLTVTCSQNMNHEYMSWYRQDPGLGLRQIYYSMNVEVTDKGDVPEGYKVSRKEKRNFPLILESPSPNQTSLYFCASSLTGTGKIGEKLFFGSGTQLSVL.

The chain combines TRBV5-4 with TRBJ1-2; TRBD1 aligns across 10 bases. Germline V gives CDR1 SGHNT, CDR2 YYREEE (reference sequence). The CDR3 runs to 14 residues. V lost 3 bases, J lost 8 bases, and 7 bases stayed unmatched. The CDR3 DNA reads TGTGCCAGCAGCTCGCGACAGGGGGCGGCGGGCTACACCTTC. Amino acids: CASSSRQGAAGYTF. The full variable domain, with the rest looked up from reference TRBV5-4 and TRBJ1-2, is ETGVTQSPTHLIKTRGQQVTLRCSSQSGHNTVSWYQQALGQGPQFIFQYYREEENGRGNFPPRFSGLQFPNYSSELNVNALELDDSALYLCASSSRQGAAGYTFGSGTRLTVV.

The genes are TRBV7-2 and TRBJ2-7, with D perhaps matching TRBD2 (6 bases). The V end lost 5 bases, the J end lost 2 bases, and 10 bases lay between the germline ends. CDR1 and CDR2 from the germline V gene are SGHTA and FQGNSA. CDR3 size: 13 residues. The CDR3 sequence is CASSRGKAYEQYF. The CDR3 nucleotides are TGTGCCAGCAGCCGGGGGAAGGCCTACGAGCAGTACTTC. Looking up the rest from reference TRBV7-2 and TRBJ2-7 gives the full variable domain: GAGVSQSPSNKVTEKGKDVELRCDPISGHTALYWYRQSLGQGLEFLIYFQGNSAPDKSGLPSDRFSAERTGGSVSTLTIQRTQQEDSAVYLCASSRGKAYEQYFGPGTRLTVT.

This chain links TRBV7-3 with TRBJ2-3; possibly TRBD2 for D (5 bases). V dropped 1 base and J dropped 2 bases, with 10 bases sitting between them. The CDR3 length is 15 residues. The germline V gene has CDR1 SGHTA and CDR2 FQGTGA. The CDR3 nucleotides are TGTGCCAGCAGCTTAATGGGTCGGGACACAGATACGCAGTATTTT. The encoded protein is CASSLMGRDTDTQYF.

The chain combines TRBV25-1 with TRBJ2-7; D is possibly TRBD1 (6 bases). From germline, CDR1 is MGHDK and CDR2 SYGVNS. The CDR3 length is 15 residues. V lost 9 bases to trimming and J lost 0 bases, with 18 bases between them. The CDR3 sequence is CASQKTGSSSYEQYF. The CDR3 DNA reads TGTGCCAGTCAGAAGACAGGTTCATCCTCCTACGAGCAGTACTTC.

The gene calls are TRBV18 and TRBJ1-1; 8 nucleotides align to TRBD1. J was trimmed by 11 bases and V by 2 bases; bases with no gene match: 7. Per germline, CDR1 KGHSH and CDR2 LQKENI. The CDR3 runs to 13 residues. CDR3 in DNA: TGTGCCAGCTCACCAGATCAGGGGGCCCAGGCTTTCTTT. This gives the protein CASSPDQGAQAFF. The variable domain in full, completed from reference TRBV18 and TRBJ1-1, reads NAGVMQNPRHLVRRRGQEARLRCSPMKGHSHVYWYRQLPEEGLKFMVYLQKENIIDESGMPKERFSAEFPKEGPSILRIQQVVRGDSAAYFCASSPDQGAQAFFGQGTRLTVV.

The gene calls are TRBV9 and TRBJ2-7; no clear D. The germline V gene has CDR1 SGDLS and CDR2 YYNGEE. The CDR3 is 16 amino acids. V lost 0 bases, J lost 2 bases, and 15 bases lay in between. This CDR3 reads CASSVGEVVIPYEQYF. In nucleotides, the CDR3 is TGTGCCAGCAGCGTAGGCGAGGTTGTGATTCCCTACGAGCAGTACTTC.

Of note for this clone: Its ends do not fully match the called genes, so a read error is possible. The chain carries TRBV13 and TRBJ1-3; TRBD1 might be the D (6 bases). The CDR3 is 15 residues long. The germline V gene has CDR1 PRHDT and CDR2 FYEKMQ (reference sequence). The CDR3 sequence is CASTLGTGPGNTIYF. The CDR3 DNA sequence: TGTGCCAGCACCTTAGGAACAGGGCCGGGAAACACCATATATTTT.

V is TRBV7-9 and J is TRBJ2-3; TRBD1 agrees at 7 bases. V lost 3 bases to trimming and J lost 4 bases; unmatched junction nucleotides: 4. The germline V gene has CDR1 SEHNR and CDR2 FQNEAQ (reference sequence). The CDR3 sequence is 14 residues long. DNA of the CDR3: TGTGCCAGCAGCTTGACAGGGCGGGCAGATACGCAGTATTTT. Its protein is CASSLTGRADTQYF.